A selection of T cell receptor beta chains follows, all from one sample in a study of shared clonotypes between healthy human individuals. Assay used: immunoSEQ multiplex PCR; TCRdb lists only in-frame clones, some missing. The table has millions of clones, around 90% seen once. Sequenced material: naive CD4+ T cells sorted from blood. These receptors were taken from a man aged 18-30 years in good health. CDR3s include the opening cysteine and the closing phenylalanine or tryptophan. The order of the fields is D gene, J gene, clone size, V gene, CDR3 protein, CDR3 DNA. A D gene is named only where the DNA matches it firmly. The size of a clone is reported for some rows only, either as once, few or many, or as a class for expanded clones.

>TRBD2|TRBJ2-3|.|TRBV27
CASSLSAGGRADTQYF
TGTGCCAGCAGTTTGTCAGCGGGGGGGCGGGCAGATACGCAGTATTTT
>.|TRBJ2-1|.|TRBV20-1
CSAGRDEQFF
TGCAGTGCGGGTAGAGATGAGCAGTTCTTC
>.|TRBJ2-3|.|TRBV28
CATRGGASRQDTQYF
TGTGCCACCAGGGGGGGGGCTAGCAGGCAAGATACGCAGTATTTT
>TRBD2|TRBJ2-3|.|TRBV7-6
CASSLFSGGPLDTQYF
TGTGCCAGCAGCTTGTTTAGCGGGGGCCCGTTAGATACGCAGTATTTT
>.|TRBJ2-3|.|TRBV12-5
CASANGGSPADTQYF
TGTGCTAGTGCGAACGGCGGTTCGCCAGCAGATACGCAGTATTTT
>.|TRBJ1-2|.|TRBV5-1
CASSLEVPLPHGYTF
TGCGCCAGCAGCTTGGAAGTCCCACTTCCGCATGGCTACACCTTC
>TRBD1|TRBJ2-7|.|TRBV10-3
CAISDRVGDRSRPGSYEQYF
TGTGCCATCAGTGATCGGGTGGGGGACAGGTCACGCCCGGGGTCCTACGAGCAGTACTTC
>.|TRBJ2-1|.|TRBV7-9
CASSPSAKYNEQFF
TGTGCCAGCAGCCCATCGGCCAAATACAATGAGCAGTTCTTC
>.|TRBJ2-3|once|TRBV5-6
CASSLLTRQDTQYF
TGTGCCAGCAGCTTACTCACGAGGCAGGATACGCAGTATTTT
>TRBD1|TRBJ2-7|.|TRBV5-4
CASSLGDRPYEQYF
TGTGCCAGCAGCTTGGGGGACAGACCCTACGAGCAGTACTTC
>TRBD1|TRBJ1-2|.|TRBV25-1
CASSATGVNYGYTF
TGTGCCAGCAGTGCCACAGGGGTTAACTATGGCTACACCTTC
>.|TRBJ1-2|.|TRBV29-1
CSVFRRDPNYGYTF
TGCAGCGTTTTTCGAAGGGACCCTAACTATGGCTACACCTTC
>TRBD2|TRBJ2-3|.|TRBV11-2
CASSSPGSGKLDTQYF
TGTGCCAGCAGCAGCCCTGGTAGCGGGAAATTAGATACGCAGTATTTT
>.|TRBJ1-5|.|TRBV27
CASSRGFSNQPQHF
TGTGCCAGCAGCCGGGGTTTTAGCAATCAGCCCCAGCATTTT
>.|TRBJ2-5|.|TRBV19
CASSTPGRDQETQYF
TGTGCCAGTAGTACCCCTGGGCGGGACCAAGAGACCCAGTACTTC
>.|TRBJ1-6|.|TRBV4-1
CASSQENAAYNSPLHF
TGCGCCAGCAGCCAAGAAAATGCGGCTTATAATTCACCCCTCCACTTT
>.|TRBJ1-2|.|TRBV7-2
CASSAHRVGDYGYTF
TGTGCCAGCAGCGCCCACAGGGTGGGCGACTATGGCTACACCTTC
>.|TRBJ2-7|.|TRBV18
CASSPQPGTPSYEQYF
TGTGCCAGCTCACCACAGCCAGGCACCCCATCCTACGAGCAGTACTTC
>.|TRBJ1-1|.|TRBV5-1
CASTQGRLNTEAFF
TGCGCCAGCACCCAGGGACGGTTGAACACTGAAGCTTTCTTT
>TRBD1|TRBJ1-2|.|TRBV6-1
CASSRQGEGYTF
TGTGCCAGCAGTCGACAGGGTGAGGGCTACACCTTC
>.|TRBJ2-3|.|TRBV5-4
CASSLRTGSTDTQYF
TGTGCCAGCAGCTTGAGGACGGGGAGCACAGATACGCAGTATTTT
>.|TRBJ2-7|once|TRBV6-5
CASSSGTLSYEQYF
TGTGCCAGCAGTTCCGGGACTTTATCCTACGAGCAGTACTTC
>.|TRBJ2-2|.|TRBV5-1
CASSTRTVNTGELFF
TGCGCCAGCAGCACGAGGACAGTGAACACCGGGGAGCTGTTTTTT
>.|TRBJ2-2|.|TRBV9
CASSVDPNTGELFF
TGTGCCAGCAGCGTGGATCCTAACACCGGGGAGCTGTTTTTT
>.|TRBJ2-7|.|TRBV2
CASVVEYEQYF
TGTGCCAGCGTGGTCGAATACGAGCAGTACTTC
>TRBD1|TRBJ2-4|.|TRBV10-1
CASSGTGNIQYF
TGCGCCAGCAGTGGGACAGGGAACATTCAGTACTTC
>TRBD2|TRBJ2-7|.|TRBV7-9
CASTSRTSGTSEQYF
TGTGCCAGCACCTCTCGGACTAGCGGGACATCCGAGCAGTACTTC